This paragraph reports one TCR beta chain. The antigen is unknown. J was trimmed by 4 bases and V by 1 base; bases with no gene match: 4. Germline loops: CDR1 SGHDT, CDR2 YYEEEE. This CDR3 is 15 amino acids long. The entry originates in a study of shared clonotypes between healthy human individuals. Whole-study context: Per donor, CD8 memory used one plate, CD8 naive used two, CD4 memory used three and CD4 naive used three.

General observations from the study: In contrast to clonotypes shared by all four donors, non-shared clonotypes had lower generation probabilities.

The method was immunoSEQ multiplex PCR; TCRdb's version includes in-frame clones alone and lacks a portion of them. The sample records around 1.4 million clones, 98% being singletons. This chain connects TRBV5-6 to TRBJ2-1; TRBD2 aligns across 8 bases. This clonotype was sampled from a young man in good health. The sample comprised naive CD4+ T cells sorted from blood. Subset denoted: CD45RA+ positively selected. This chain's CDR3 is CASSLYSGRYNEQFF. CDR3 in DNA: TGTGCCAGCAGCTTGTACAGCGGGAGATACAATGAGCAGTTCTTC.